Sequencing of this T cell receptor beta chain was carried out in a study of blood T cell repertoires in COVID-19. The table came from immunoSEQ multiplex PCR; TCRdb's copy has only in-frame clones and leaves some out. This sample has roughly 180,000 clones, with roughly 76% found just once. V trimming: 6 bases; J trimming: 4 bases; junction bases outside the gene matches: 5. The CDR3 is made up of 14 amino acids. Germline CDR1 and CDR2: MNHEY and SVGAGI. The chain is built from TRBV6-5 and TRBJ1-1, with TRBD1 identical over 10 bases. The receptor's source is a woman aged 40 to 50 with COVID-19, enrolled during active disease. Sequencing was performed on peripheral blood. The CDR3 DNA follows: TGTGCCAGCAGACTACGGACAGGGGGCACTGAAGCTTTCTTT. Its protein product is CASRLRTGGTEAFF.